This T cell receptor (beta chain) stems from a study of cytomegalovirus exposure and HLA in healthy donors. General study results and limits: Most TCR beta V segments were productive about 87% or about 30% of the time in an earlier analysis. Donor immune exposure was known only as CMV serostatus.

To note about this clone: Its antigen is still unknown.

Vbeta (60) and Jbeta (13) primers were used in the PCR. Assay: immunoSEQ multiplex PCR; the TCRdb copy retains only in-frame clones and omits some. The sample has approximately 190,000 clones, roughly 82% seen once. Donors were ostensibly healthy at sampling, although undocumented immune exposures were probable. V dropped 1 base and J dropped 8; count of bases not matched to a gene: 4. The CDR3 runs to 13 residues. The germline CDR1 and CDR2 sequences are LGHNA and YNFKEQ. The TCR sequence derives from a woman between 45 and 60 years old in good health and CMV-seropositive. The sequencing sample was made of PBMCs. The genes are TRBV4-2 and TRBJ1-2, with TRBD1 identical over 7 bases. CDR3 coding DNA: TGTGCCAGCAGCCAAGGAACAGGGGTCGGCTACACCTTC. It is translated as CASSQGTGVGYTF.